Presented here are 21 T cell receptor beta chains from one specimen sequenced in a study of OX40 agonist ivuxolimab in advanced cancers. Only in-frame clones appear in the TCRdb table, and some are missing; sequencing was by immunoSEQ multiplex PCR. The data show approximately 77,000 clones, around 91% seen once. This sample comprised CD4+ or CD8+ T cells sorted from blood, obtained in a trial of the OX40 agonist ivuxolimab. All receptors come from an adult with an advanced solid tumor such as melanoma, head and neck, liver or kidney cancer.

The genes are TRBV6-1 and TRBJ1-4; 8 nucleotides line up with TRBD1. CDR1 and CDR2 from the germline V gene are MNHNS and SASEGT. Trimming cost V 1 base and J 3 bases; bases outside gene matches: 16. This CDR3 is built from 20 residues. CDR3 sequence reads: CASSEVLKGVTGEANEKLFF. DNA for the CDR3: TGTGCCAGCAGTGAAGTATTAAAGGGGGTGACAGGGGAAGCTAATGAAAAACTGTTTTTT.

This chain uses TRBV5-1 with TRBJ2-7; D is ambiguous. There are 14 residues in the CDR3. Looked up from germline, CDR1 is SGHRS and CDR2 is YFSETQ. The germline V and J ends were trimmed by 4 bases and 3 bases, with 14 bases remaining between them. CDR3 loop: CASSPEANSYEQYF. The CDR3 DNA reads as TGCGCCAGCAGCCCCGAAGCCAACAGCTACGAGCAGTACTTC.

This chain uses TRBV4-1 with TRBJ2-5; D may be TRBD1 (6 bases). V shed 0 bases and J shed 6 bases, with 20 bases lying between them. Germline V gene data show CDR1 as MGHRA and CDR2 as YSYEKL. The CDR3 runs to 17 residues. In DNA, the CDR3 is TGCGCCAGCAGCCAAGATCGGCCAGGGGTGTTCGGGAAGACCCAGTACTTC. This gives the protein CASSQDRPGVFGKTQYF.

This chain's CDR3 is CSVGLPEETQYF. DNA of the CDR3: TGCAGCGTGGGACTACCAGAGGAGACCCAGTACTTC. The V gene is TRBV29-1, the J gene TRBJ2-5; 7 bases are a match to TRBD2. V lost 6 bases and J lost 5; bases outside the gene matches: 6. The CDR3 sequence is 12 residues long. Germline V gene lookup returns CDR1 SQVTM and CDR2 ANQGSEA.

The V gene is TRBV28, the J gene TRBJ2-7; 8 positions match TRBD1. V lost 2 bases to trimming and J lost 5 bases; unmatched junction nucleotides: 5. From germline, CDR1 is MDHEN and CDR2 SYDVKM. This CDR3 spans 14 amino acids. CDR3 in DNA: TGTGCCAGCAGTTTAAGCGCAGGGGGCCACGAGCAGTACTTC. It is translated as CASSLSAGGHEQYF.

The chain recombines TRBV20-1 with TRBJ2-1, with a possible D match to TRBD2 (6 bases). CDR1 and CDR2 (germline): DFQATT, SNEGSKA (reference sequence). This CDR3 comprises 11 residues. CDR3 sequence: CGLTDNNEQFF. The CDR3 DNA reads as TGCGGACTAACCGACAACAATGAGCAGTTCTTC.

This clone was seen just once. The V gene is TRBV28, the J gene TRBJ2-2; D possibly uses TRBD1 or TRBD2 (5 bases each). Trimming pared 7 bases from V and 8 bases from J, leaving 20 bases between. Germline V CDR1 and CDR2: MDHEN, SYDVKM. The length of the CDR3 is 15 residues. CDR3 residues: CASTLPGPLSGELFF. Here the CDR3 DNA reads TGTGCCAGCACCCTTCCGGGACCCCTAAGTGGGGAGCTGTTTTTT.

V usage is TRBV30 and J usage is TRBJ2-6; tentatively, D is TRBD1 or TRBD2 (5 bases each). The V gene lost 2 bases and the J gene lost 4 bases, with 9 bases spanning the gap. The CDR3 is 14 amino acids. In germline, CDR1 is GTSNPN, CDR2 SVGIG (reference sequence). This CDR3 is CAWSWGFGANVLTF. In DNA form, the CDR3 reads TGTGCCTGGAGTTGGGGGTTCGGGGCCAACGTCCTGACTTTC. Full variable domain (remainder filled in from reference TRBV30 and TRBJ2-6): SQTIHQWPATLVQPVGSPLSLECTVEGTSNPNLYWYRQAAGRGLQLLFYSVGIGQISSEVPQNLSASRPQDRQFILSSKKLLLSDSGFYLCAWSWGFGANVLTFGAGSRLTVL.

The sample holds one count of this clone. This sequence joins TRBV5-4 and TRBJ1-3; D uncertain. CDR1 SGHNT and CDR2 YYREEE come from the germline V gene (reference sequence). The V gene lost 0 bases and the J gene lost 3 bases, with 7 bases spanning the gap. The CDR3 runs 14 residues. In DNA, the CDR3 is TGTGCCAGCAGCTTGGCCGGTTATGGAAACACCATATATTTT. Its translation is CASSLAGYGNTIYF.

CDR3 loop: CAIQAGTYEQYF. The DNA for the CDR3 is TGTGCCATCCAGGCAGGTACCTACGAGCAGTACTTC. The chain is built from TRBV10-3 and TRBJ2-7; D is ambiguous. The CDR3 length is 12 residues. V was trimmed by 8 bases and J by 2 bases, leaving 10 bases between them. In germline, CDR1 is ENHRY, CDR2 SYGVKD.

V and J are TRBV28 and TRBJ1-2; D is uncertain. In germline, CDR1 is MDHEN, CDR2 SYDVKM. Trimming left V 3 bases short and J 8 bases short, with 16 bases between. The CDR3 covers 14 residues. The chain's CDR3 is CASSFGSARMGYTF. The CDR3 DNA is TGTGCCAGCAGTTTCGGGAGCGCCAGAATGGGCTACACCTTC.

This sequence joins TRBV27 and TRBJ2-7; 7 positions match TRBD1. Germline lookup yields CDR1 MNHEY and CDR2 SMNVEV (reference sequence). V lost 8 bases, J lost 3 bases, and 10 bases stayed unmatched. The CDR3 has 14 amino acids. CDR3 in DNA: TGTGCCAGCGGGGATCCGGGACAGCTCTACGAGCAGTACTTC. Protein product: CASGDPGQLYEQYF.

V usage is TRBV4-1 and J usage is TRBJ2-2; D is perhaps TRBD1 (6 bases). The CDR3 runs 14 residues. CDR1 and CDR2 (germline): MGHRA, YSYEKL. Trimming took 0 bases from V and 4 from J, leaving 6 bases between them. Here the CDR3 DNA reads TGCGCCAGCAGCCAAGAACAGGGCACCGGGGAGCTGTTTTTT. Translating gives CASSQEQGTGELFF.

The rearrangement uses TRBV11-2 and TRBJ2-7, with D possibly TRBD1 on 6 matching bases. V lost 3 bases and J lost 2, with 20 bases in between. The germline V gene encodes CDR1 SGHAT and CDR2 FQNNGV. The CDR3 consists of 17 residues. The CDR3 DNA is TGTGCCAGCAGCTTCGGACTGGACAGCATAGTCACCTACGAGCAGTACTTC. Amino acids: CASSFGLDSIVTYEQYF. The variable domain in full, completed from reference TRBV11-2 and TRBJ2-7, reads EAGVAQSPRYKIIEKRQSVAFWCNPISGHATLYWYQQILGQGPKLLIQFQNNGVVDDSQLPKDRFSAERLKGVDSTLKIQPAKLEDSAVYLCASSFGLDSIVTYEQYFGPGTRLTVT.

The genes are TRBV5-1 and TRBJ1-3, with D uncertain. V lost 2 bases, J lost 0 bases, and 9 bases lay in between. Per the germline V gene, CDR1 is SGHRS and CDR2 is YFSETQ. The CDR3 consists of 15 residues. CDR3 protein: CASSLGQSSGNTIYF. As DNA, the CDR3 is TGCGCCAGCAGCTTAGGGCAGAGCTCTGGAAACACCATATATTTT.

The rearrangement links TRBV2 to TRBJ1-2; D gene ambiguous. Deletions cut 8 bases from V and 3 bases from J, with 10 bases between. The CDR3 loop spans 12 amino acids. Germline V CDR1 and CDR2: SNHLY, FYNNEI. CDR3 in amino acids: CASAPIDYGYTF. The CDR3 coding sequence is TGTGCCAGCGCCCCCATAGACTATGGCTACACCTTC.

The gene calls are TRBV18 and TRBJ1-2; 7 bases map to TRBD1. The ends lost 2 bases at V and 4 bases at J; junction bases unmatched: 4. Germline CDR1 is KGHSH and CDR2 is LQKENI. The length of the CDR3 is 14 residues. The CDR3 loop is CASSPGRDSYGYTF. The CDR3 DNA sequence: TGTGCCAGCTCACCAGGGCGGGACAGCTATGGCTACACCTTC. The full variable domain, rest sourced from reference TRBV18 and TRBJ1-2, is NAGVMQNPRHLVRRRGQEARLRCSPMKGHSHVYWYRQLPEEGLKFMVYLQKENIIDESGMPKERFSAEFPKEGPSILRIQQVVRGDSAAYFCASSPGRDSYGYTFGSGTRLTVV.

J is TRBJ2-7 and V is TRBV11-3; D perhaps matches TRBD1 (5 bases). Between the trimmed V and J ends, which lost 0 bases and 0 bases, there was a span of 9 bases. Looked up from germline, CDR1 is SGHNT and CDR2 is YENEEA. The CDR3 totals 15 residues. The CDR3 reads CASSLEDTDSYEQYF. CDR3 DNA: TGTGCCAGCAGCTTAGAGGACACCGACTCCTACGAGCAGTACTTC.

This clone is a singleton in its sample. V is TRBV18 and J is TRBJ2-3; D may be TRBD2 (6 bases). Per the germline V gene, CDR1 is KGHSH and CDR2 is LQKENI. This CDR3 is 15 amino acids long. V shed 0 bases and J shed 2 bases, with 9 bases lying between them. CDR3 loop: CASSPPGLDTDTQYF. The CDR3 coding sequence is TGTGCCAGCTCACCACCGGGACTCGACACAGATACGCAGTATTTT.

The chain combines TRBV5-1 with TRBJ2-5; TRBD2 is a possible D gene (5 bases). Per germline, CDR1 SGHRS and CDR2 YFSETQ. Trimming removed 3 bases at V and 4 bases at J, with 13 bases between. The CDR3 is made up of 14 amino acids. The CDR3 DNA is TGCGCCAGCAGCTGGGGAGCGGCTGCAGAGACCCAGTACTTC. Translating gives CASSWGAAAETQYF.

This clone has only one observation. The chain has TRBV7-3 and TRBJ2-5; 8 bases match TRBD1. V shed 1 base and J 5 bases; nucleotides not matched to a gene: 6. CDR1 and CDR2 (germline): SGHTA, FQGTGA. The CDR3 consists of 15 residues. The CDR3, as DNA: TGTGCCAGCAGCTTAAGGACAGGGTTAGGGGAGACCCAGTACTTC. It specifies CASSLRTGLGETQYF.